Described below is a single T cell receptor (beta chain) sequence and its context. This entry is derived from a study of CD8+ T cells in alopecia areata. After isolation, RNA underwent reverse transcription to generate cDNA as the sequencing template. Assay used: immunoSEQ multiplex PCR; TCRdb lists only in-frame clones, some missing. The repertoire holds some 180,000 clones, with about 55% as singletons. Treatment given: oral pan-JAK inhibitor, 5-10 mg twice daily. The CDR3 covers 11 residues. Germline values: CDR1 SQVTM, CDR2 ANQGSEA. V was shortened by 6 bases and J by 5 bases, with 8 bases between the two germline ends.

The receptor's source is a human donor with alopecia areata. The input for sequencing was CD8+ T cells sorted from blood, taken at week 24, from a patient treated with tofacitinib. The V and J genes are TRBV29-1 and TRBJ2-1; D perhaps matches TRBD1 (6 bases). Here the CDR3 reads CSVKGDNEQFF. The CDR3 nucleotides are TGCAGCGTCAAGGGGGACAATGAGCAGTTCTTC.